The rows below give T cell receptor beta chains drawn from one sample of a study of T-cell reconstitution after alpha-beta-depleted transplantation in children. TCRdb re-derived calls from the PCR reads in MiXCR, one entry per CDR3 protein. The table includes about 140,000 distinct CDR3 sequences, about 9% detected once. This material consisted of PBMCs, mostly from graft donor cells, taken 180 days after TCRalphabeta/CD19-depleted stem cell transplant. These receptors were collected from a female patient between 2 and 10 years old who had a stem cell transplant for congenital amegakaryocytic thrombocytopenia, so the T cells may come from the graft donor. Each CDR3 is given with its conserved first and last residue. The D gene is left open where the match is weak. The size entry is marked missing in some rows and otherwise reads once, few, many or a size class.

d_call,j_call,clone_size,v_call,cdr3_aa,cdr3_nt
TRBD1,TRBJ2-1,many,TRBV7-8,CASSLGDDRVPRSSYNEQFF,TGTGCCAGCAGCTTAGGCGATGACAGGGTACCACGCAGCTCCTACAATGAGCAGTTCTTC
TRBD1,TRBJ1-2,many,TRBV5-1,CASSPGQGGYTF,TGCGCCAGCAGCCCGGGACAGGGTGGCTACACCTTC
.,TRBJ2-7,many,TRBV7-2,CASTQGGSYEQYF,TGTGCCAGCACTCAGGGGGGGTCCTACGAGCAGTACTTC
.,TRBJ1-1,many,TRBV6-1,CASSEVVTEAFF,TGTGCCAGCAGTGAAGTGGTCACTGAAGCTTTCTTT
TRBD2,TRBJ2-5,few,TRBV5-1,CASSLEASSGQETQYF,TGCGCCAGCAGCTTGGAGGCCTCTAGCGGCCAAGAGACCCAGTACTTC
TRBD1,TRBJ1-2,once,TRBV5-1,CASSGGTVGGYTF,TGCGCCAGCAGCGGAGGGACAGTGGGTGGCTACACCTTC
TRBD1,TRBJ2-3,many,TRBV28,CASSPQLRQGWGDTQYF,TGTGCCAGCAGTCCTCAACTAAGACAGGGTTGGGGGGATACGCAGTATTTT
TRBD1,TRBJ1-6,.,TRBV6-1,CASRSRDRGNSPLHF,TGTGCCAGCAGGTCCCGGGACAGGGGGAATTCACCCCTCCACTTT
TRBD1,TRBJ2-7,.,TRBV4-3,CASSYPGQVRNEQYF,TGCGCCAGCAGCTACCCGGGACAGGTGCGCAACGAGCAGTACTTC
.,TRBJ1-5,many,TRBV20-1,CSAKRTLNQPQHF,TGCAGTGCTAAACGGACATTGAATCAGCCCCAGCATTTT
.,TRBJ1-1,many,TRBV15,CATSRDHGNVAEAFF,TGTGCCACCAGCAGAGATCATGGGAACGTCGCTGAAGCTTTCTTT
.,TRBJ2-1,.,TRBV5-1,CASSLDTATHNEQFF,TGCGCCAGCAGCTTGGATACAGCAACTCACAATGAGCAGTTCTTC
.,TRBJ2-3,many,TRBV3-1,CASSPRQLADTQYF,TGTGCCAGCAGCCCGCGACAGTTGGCAGATACGCAGTATTTT
.,TRBJ2-3,.,TRBV7-2,CASCYDSTPADTQYF,TGTGCCAGCTGCTACGACTCGACCCCCGCAGATACGCAGTATTTT
TRBD1,TRBJ2-5,many,TRBV7-2,CASSSQGGTETQYF,TGTGCCAGCAGCTCACAGGGGGGCACCGAGACCCAGTACTTC
.,TRBJ2-7,many,TRBV20-1,CSARVLVREEGEQYF,TGCAGTGCTAGAGTTTTGGTCAGGGAGGAAGGCGAGCAGTACTTC
.,TRBJ2-1,.,TRBV20-1,CSATARFSYNEQFF,TGCAGTGCAACGGCCCGGTTCTCCTACAATGAGCAGTTCTTC
.,TRBJ2-2,.,TRBV5-7,CARAPGFPWELFF,TGTGCCAGGGCCCCGGGGTTCCCCTGGGAGCTGTTTTTT
.,TRBJ2-1,.,TRBV5-6,CASSLGTISGYNEQFF,TGTGCCAGCAGCTTGGGGACCATCTCGGGATACAATGAGCAGTTCTTC
TRBD1,TRBJ2-7,few,TRBV24-1,CATSDEAGGQQYF,TGTGCCACCAGTGACGAGGCAGGGGGCCAGCAGTACTTC
TRBD1,TRBJ2-7,few,TRBV19,CASSTQNRGEQYF,TGTGCCAGTAGTACGCAAAACAGGGGCGAGCAGTACTTC
.,TRBJ1-1,.,TRBV12-3/TRBV12-4,CASSGRGIGEAFF,TGTGCCAGCAGCGGTAGGGGGATTGGTGAAGCTTTCTTT
.,TRBJ1-5,many,TRBV2,CASSLDSNQPQHF,TGTGCCAGCAGTCTTGATAGCAATCAGCCCCAGCATTTT
TRBD1,TRBJ1-2,many,TRBV20-1,CSAQGAVYGYTF,TGCAGTGCCCAGGGGGCGGTTTATGGCTACACCTTC
TRBD1,TRBJ2-7,few,TRBV12-3/TRBV12-4,CATKGQGVYEQYF,TGTGCAACAAAGGGTCAGGGGGTGTACGAGCAGTACTTC
TRBD1,TRBJ1-1,few,TRBV6-2/TRBV6-3,CASRETGAAMNTEAFF,TGTGCCAGCAGGGAGACAGGGGCAGCTATGAACACTGAAGCTTTCTTT
.,TRBJ1-1,.,TRBV20-1,CSARDPWGVSNTEAFF,TGCAGTGCTAGAGACCCATGGGGGGTCTCGAACACTGAAGCTTTCTTT
.,TRBJ1-1,many,TRBV28,CASTETNTEAFF,TGTGCCAGCACGGAAACGAACACTGAAGCTTTCTTT
.,TRBJ2-3,many,TRBV5-1,CASSLEARSTDTQYF,TGCGCCAGCAGCTTGGAGGCTAGGAGTACAGATACGCAGTATTTT
.,TRBJ1-1,many,TRBV7-9,CASSLVVSARNTEAFF,TGTGCCAGCAGCTTAGTGGTGTCTGCGCGGAACACTGAAGCTTTCTTT
.,TRBJ2-7,.,TRBV15,CATSRDDRSYEQYF,TGTGCCACCAGTAGAGACGACAGGTCCTACGAGCAGTACTTC
.,TRBJ2-2,.,TRBV5-1,CASSLGAVELFF,TGCGCCAGCAGCTTGGGTGCCGTGGAGCTGTTTTTT
TRBD2,TRBJ2-7,.,TRBV4-2,CASSNSGGYEQYF,TGTGCCAGCAGCAATAGCGGGGGCTACGAGCAGTACTTC